The T cell receptor beta chain under discussion was sequenced for a study of T cell responses to AZD1222 COVID-19 vaccine. Findings and caveats of the study: Distributed over spike, vaccine-associated CD4 TCRs predominated at 160-218 and 743-854.

Trimming pared 7 bases from V and 5 bases from J, leaving 14 bases between. This CDR3 has 13 amino acids. Germline V gene data show CDR1 as MDHEN and CDR2 as SYDVKM. Remarks on this clone: The antigen remains unidentified.

Produced via immunoSEQ multiplex PCR; TCRdb's table is partial and in-frame only. The sample records around 100,000 clones, 80% to 90% being singletons. Sequencing was performed on peripheral blood, taken on day 0 of AZD1222 vaccination. The V gene is TRBV28, the J gene TRBJ1-2, with D possibly TRBD1 on 6 matching bases. The origin of this receptor is an adult in good health. Here the CDR3 DNA reads TGTGCCAGCACAAAAACAGGGAAATATGGCTACACCTTC. Translating gives CASTKTGKYGYTF.